The sequence of this T cell receptor beta chain was determined in a study of cytotoxic CD8 clonotypes in ibrutinib-treated CLL. Across the whole study: The patients comprised about a dozen relapsed/refractory and around 14 treatment-naive cases, under 18 IGHV unmutated. Samples had a mean of around 260,000 productive templates and more than 80,000 productive rearrangements. Findings and caveats of the study: Higher clonality was seen at ibrutinib response and a return toward baseline at progression. The public clonotypes identified were infrequent and showed contraction or stability on treatment.

The assay was immunoSEQ multiplex PCR, and TCRdb's table has in-frame clones only and misses some. This sample carries over 250,000 clones, around 76% of them seen once, and the ten largest clones take about 6%. Trimming removed 6 bases at V and 3 bases at J, with 6 bases between. The CDR3 contains 10 residues. Germline assignment: CDR1 DFQATT and CDR2 SNEGSKA (reference sequence). Regarding this clone: Its antigen is as yet unknown. The identical CDR3 is also encoded by other nucleotide sequences in the sample.

Sequenced material: PBMCs, taken at disease progression, from a patient treated with ibrutinib. The origin of this receptor is a human donor with chronic lymphocytic leukemia. The chain joins TRBV20-1 to TRBJ2-7, with D hard to call. CDR3 region: CSAPLYEQYF. DNA of the CDR3: TGCAGTGCCCCCCTCTACGAGCAGTACTTC.